This TCR beta chain was retrieved from a study of vaccination and CD4 T cells after COVID-19. Study-level background: The authors used overlapping spike peptides from SARS-CoV-2, HCoV-NL63, HCoV-OC43 and HCoV-229E to stimulate cells.

An Oncomine TCR Beta short-read assay was used to sequence the DNA from cultured CD4+ T cells. Investigators isolated genomic DNA from cultured CD4+ T cells. TCRdb ran MiXCR on the PCR reads and lists one entry per CDR3 protein. This table holds about 18,000 distinct CDR3 sequences, around 56% found once. Stated treatment: approximately 11-day PBMC culture with coronavirus spike peptide pools or control peptides (ViraFEST assay). To note about this clonotype: Its cognate antigen is unknown.

The trim removed 8 bases at V and 3 bases at J, leaving 7 bases unmatched. This CDR3 has 13 residues. CDR1 is DFQATT and CDR2 is SNEGSKA in the germline V gene (reference sequence). The sequence was obtained from a human donor who had recovered from COVID-19. The specimen comprised CD4+ T cells from blood, cultured in vitro, sampled before SARS-CoV-2 vaccination. The chain recombines TRBV20-1 with TRBJ1-5; 7 nucleotides agree with TRBD1. The DNA of the CDR3 is TGCAGTACCTCCGGACAGGCCAATCAGCCCCAGCATTTT. It translates to CSTSGQANQPQHF.